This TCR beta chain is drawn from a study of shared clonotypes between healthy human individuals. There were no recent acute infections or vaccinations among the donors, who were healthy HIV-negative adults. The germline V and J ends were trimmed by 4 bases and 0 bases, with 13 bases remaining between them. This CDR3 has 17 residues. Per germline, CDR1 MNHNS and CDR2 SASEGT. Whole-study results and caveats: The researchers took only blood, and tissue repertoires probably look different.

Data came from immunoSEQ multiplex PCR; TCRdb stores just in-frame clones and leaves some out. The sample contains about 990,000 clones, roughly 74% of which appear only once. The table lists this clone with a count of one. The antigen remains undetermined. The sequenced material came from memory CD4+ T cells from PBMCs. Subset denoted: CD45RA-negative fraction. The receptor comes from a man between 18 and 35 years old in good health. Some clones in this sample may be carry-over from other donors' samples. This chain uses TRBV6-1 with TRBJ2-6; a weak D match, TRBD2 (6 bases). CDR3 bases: TGTGCCAGCAGTGTTTCGGGAGTAGTCTCTGGGGCCAACGTCCTGACTTTC. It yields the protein CASSVSGVVSGANVLTF.